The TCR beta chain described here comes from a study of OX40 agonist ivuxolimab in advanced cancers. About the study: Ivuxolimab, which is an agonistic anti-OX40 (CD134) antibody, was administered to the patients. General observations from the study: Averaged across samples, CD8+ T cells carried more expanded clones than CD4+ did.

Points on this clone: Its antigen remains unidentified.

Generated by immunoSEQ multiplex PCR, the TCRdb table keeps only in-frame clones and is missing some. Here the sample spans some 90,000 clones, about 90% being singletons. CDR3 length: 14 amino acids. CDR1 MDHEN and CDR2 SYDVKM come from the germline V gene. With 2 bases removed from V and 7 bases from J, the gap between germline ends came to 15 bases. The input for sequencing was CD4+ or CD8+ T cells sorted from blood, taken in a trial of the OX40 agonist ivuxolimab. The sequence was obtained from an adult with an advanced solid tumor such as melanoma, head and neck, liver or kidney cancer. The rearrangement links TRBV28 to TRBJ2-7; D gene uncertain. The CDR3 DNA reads TGTGCCAGCAGTTTAGGGCTTTCGCTACGAGAGCAGTACTTC. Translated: CASSLGLSLREQYF.